The 30 T cell receptor beta chains below all came from one sample that was sequenced in a study of blood T cells in healthy people across ages. It was with a sample-barcoded 5' primer and a J-beta primer mix that a second PCR of roughly 7 to 12 cycles was run. TCRdb recomputed calls from the 5' RACE reads with MiXCR, one row per CDR3 protein. The sample includes 1.2 million to 1.5 million distinct CDR3 sequences, roughly 40% seen only once; the top ten take under 8%. The sample consisted of blood. These receptors all come from a young woman in good health.

The V and J genes are TRBV7-2 and TRBJ2-7, with unresolved D. Trimming stripped 5 bases from V and 0 bases from J, with 11 bases between. CDR1 and CDR2 from the germline V gene are SGHTA and FQGNSA. The CDR3 is 14 residues long. The CDR3 loop is CASSDDWSSYEQYF. CDR3 nucleotide sequence: TGTGCCAGCAGCGACGACTGGAGCTCCTACGAGCAGTACTTC.

This clonotype showed up many times. The chain carries TRBV10-3 and TRBJ2-3; perhaps TRBD2 as D (5 bases). CDR1 and CDR2 from the germline V gene are ENHRY and SYGVKD. The CDR3 covers 13 residues. Trimming pared 7 bases from V and 5 bases from J, leaving 13 bases between. The chain's CDR3 is CAITPGLGDTQYF. In nucleotides, the CDR3 is TGTGCCATCACTCCGGGGTTGGGAGATACGCAGTATTTT.

The gene calls are TRBV14 and TRBJ1-4; maybe TRBD1 (5 bases). The CDR3 totals 17 residues. Germline V gives CDR1 SGHDN, CDR2 FVKESK. Trimming took 0 bases from V and 5 from J, leaving 16 bases between them. This chain's CDR3 is CASSQDQSSRQNEKLFF. CDR3 DNA sequence: TGTGCCAGCAGCCAAGATCAGTCATCAAGACAGAATGAAAAACTGTTTTTT.

This clonotype was observed a single time. The V gene is TRBV5-1, the J gene TRBJ2-2; TRBD2 is a possible D gene (5 bases). Germline CDR1 and CDR2: SGHRS and YFSETQ. The CDR3 contains 16 residues. V gave up 3 bases and J gave up 5 bases, with 17 bases separating them. The CDR3 loop is CASSWQVAGQTGELFF. CDR3 DNA sequence: TGCGCCAGCAGCTGGCAGGTGGCGGGTCAAACCGGGGAGCTGTTTTTT.

This clonotype was observed a handful of times. This chain joins TRBV12-3 or TRBV12-4 and TRBJ2-5, with TRBD2 matching over 9 bases. CDR3 length: 14 residues. V was clipped by 6 bases and J by 7 bases; unmatched bases: 9. The CDR3 DNA is TGTGCCAGCAGACAGACTAGCGGAGCGGGGACCCAGTACTTC. Its translation: CASRQTSGAGTQYF.

This clonotype was recorded at least ten times. V gene TRBV10-3 combines with J gene TRBJ1-2, with a possible D match to TRBD1 (6 bases). This CDR3 comprises 14 residues. V was cut by 6 bases and J by 5 bases, with 16 bases left in between. CDR1 is ENHRY and CDR2 is SYGVKD in the germline V gene. The CDR3: CAISDGGAVYGYTF. DNA of the CDR3: TGTGCCATCAGCGACGGGGGGGCTGTGTATGGCTACACCTTC.

The genes are TRBV14 and TRBJ1-6; D may be TRBD1 (6 bases). The CDR3 length is 15 residues. The germline V gene encodes CDR1 SGHDN and CDR2 FVKESK. Trimming took off 8 bases at V and 9 bases at J, with 20 bases between the two ends. CDR3 coding DNA: TGTGCCAGCCGGGTGGGTGGCAGGGGCGGTTCACCCCTCCACTTT. Translating it yields CASRVGGRGGSPLHF.

This clonotype was observed a few times. This chain links TRBV20-1 with TRBJ1-2; perhaps TRBD1 as D (5 bases). Germline values: CDR1 DFQATT, CDR2 SNEGSKA (reference sequence). CDR3 length: 13 amino acids. Trimming stripped 4 bases from V and 7 bases from J, with 16 bases between. In DNA form, the CDR3 reads TGCAGTGCTATTGACAGTGAGATACTTGGCTACACCTTC. Translation gives CSAIDSEILGYTF.

This clonotype appeared a few times. The chain employs TRBV7-8 and TRBJ2-5; 9 bases match TRBD1. This CDR3 has 15 amino acids. Germline trimming cut 5 bases from V and 11 bases from J; bases unmatched to any gene: 15. Germline values: CDR1 SGHVS, CDR2 FQNEAQ. The CDR3, as DNA: TGTGCCAGCAGCCCGGGACAGGGTAGGGGGAATGAGCAGTACTTC. It codes for CASSPGQGRGNEQYF.

The chain is built from TRBV7-9 and TRBJ2-7; TRBD1 matches at 9 bases. The V gene's germline CDR1 is SEHNR and CDR2 FQNEAQ (reference sequence). V was clipped by 7 bases and J by 4 bases; unmatched bases: 14. The CDR3 is made up of 16 amino acids. The CDR3 spells CASNPGSGTGTYEQYF. The CDR3 coding sequence is TGTGCCAGCAACCCTGGGTCAGGGACAGGGACTTACGAGCAGTACTTC.

The gene calls are TRBV4-2 and TRBJ1-2; D is unresolved. Germline CDR1 reads LGHNA; CDR2 reads YNFKEQ. The CDR3 is 14 amino acids. V was trimmed by 1 base and J by 4 bases, leaving 10 bases between them. CDR3 DNA: TGTGCCAGCAGCCAAGTGGGCGGGATCTATGGCTACACCTTC. The encoded protein is CASSQVGGIYGYTF.

This clonotype was recorded once. The V gene is TRBV27, the J gene TRBJ2-4; unclear D gene. The DNA matches TRBJ2-5 better at its end, which makes the J call doubtful. The CDR3 contains 16 residues. In germline, CDR1 is MNHEY, CDR2 SMNVEV (reference sequence). The CDR3 DNA is TGTGCCAGCAGTCCTTATGGGTTTGCTGGACGGGAGACCCAGTACTTC. It translates to CASSPYGFAGRETQYF.

This sequence joins TRBV27 and TRBJ1-2; a weak D match, TRBD1 (5 bases). This CDR3 has 12 amino acids. V was pared by 8 bases and J by 7 bases, with 14 bases between. CDR1 MNHEY and CDR2 SMNVEV come from the germline V gene (reference sequence). The CDR3 DNA reads TGTGCCAGCCACGATCTAAGGGGTGGCTACACCTTC. Translation: CASHDLRGGYTF.

The V call is TRBV6-2 or TRBV6-3, the J call TRBJ2-3, with 7 bases that match TRBD2. The CDR3 loop spans 12 amino acids. The germline V gene encodes CDR1 MNHEY and CDR2 SVGEGT. The V gene end was trimmed by 10 bases and the J gene end by 4 bases; junction bases not matched to a gene: 5. The CDR3 coding sequence is TGTGCCACCGGGAGGTACGCAGATACGCAGTATTTT. Translation gives CATGRYADTQYF.

The chain carries TRBV5-1 and TRBJ2-2; D call uncertain. This CDR3 is built from 13 residues. Germline-derived CDR1 and CDR2 are SGHRS and YFSETQ. With 4 bases removed from V and 9 bases from J, the gap between germline ends came to 13 bases. In nucleotides, the CDR3 is TGCGCCAGCAGCCTGGGATCCTCCAGGGAGCTGTTTTTT. Protein product: CASSLGSSRELFF.

In this sample, this clonotype turned up a few times. The genes are TRBV29-1 and TRBJ2-3; D is possibly TRBD1 (6 bases). Germline CDR1 reads SQVTM; CDR2 reads ANQGSEA. Between the trimmed V and J ends, which lost 5 bases and 6 bases, there was a span of 15 bases. CDR3 length: 13 residues. Here the CDR3 DNA reads TGCAGCGTTCGCAGGGGCGTATCGGATACGCAGTATTTT. It yields the protein CSVRRGVSDTQYF.

This clonotype was seen more than once but under ten times. The chain recombines TRBV10-3 with TRBJ1-2; 7 bases agree with TRBD1. Trimming at V came to 4 bases and at J to 0 bases, leaving 14 bases not matched to a gene. CDR3 length equals 18 residues. Germline V gene lookup returns CDR1 ENHRY and CDR2 SYGVKD. DNA of the CDR3: TGTGCCATCAGTGCCCCGGGGACAGAGCACCATCCTAACTATGGCTACACCTTC. Translating it yields CAISAPGTEHHPNYGYTF.

The chain employs TRBV9 and TRBJ2-7; D is unresolved. The CDR3 length is 14 residues. The germline V and J ends were trimmed by 7 bases and 5 bases, with 19 bases remaining between them. Germline CDR1 is SGDLS and CDR2 is YYNGEE. The CDR3 DNA reads as TGTGCCAGCTCCTCCCGAGGTGGGGTGGACGAGCAGTACTTC. This encodes CASSSRGGVDEQYF.

The chain joins TRBV20-1 to TRBJ2-6; tentatively, D is TRBD1 (5 bases). The V gene lost 6 bases and the J gene lost 5 bases, with 11 bases spanning the gap. CDR1 is DFQATT, CDR2 SNEGSKA, per germline (reference sequence). The CDR3 is 13 residues long. In DNA form, the CDR3 reads TGCAGTGCCAAGGGGTTGTGGGCCAACGTCCTGACTTTC. Amino acid sequence: CSAKGLWANVLTF.

In its sample, this clonotype was seen a few times. The V call is TRBV20-1, the J call TRBJ2-7, with D possibly TRBD2 on 6 matching bases. This CDR3 spans 14 amino acids. Deletions cut 4 bases from V and 6 bases from J, with 19 bases between. Per germline, CDR1 DFQATT and CDR2 SNEGSKA (reference sequence). As DNA, the CDR3 is TGCAGTGCTAAAGGACTAACTACGAGCACCGAGCAGTACTTC. This encodes CSAKGLTTSTEQYF.

This clonotype was seen a few times. The chain is built from TRBV4-1 and TRBJ2-1; D might be TRBD1 (6 bases). Germline CDR1 reads MGHRA; CDR2 reads YSYEKL. The length of the CDR3 is 16 residues. The V end was cut by 4 bases, the J end by 3 bases, with 16 bases between. The CDR3 reads CASSPVGRGIYNEQFF. CDR3 nucleotide sequence: TGCGCCAGCAGCCCCGTCGGCAGGGGAATCTACAATGAGCAGTTCTTC.

To note about this clonotype: The junction departs from the called germline gene at one end, perhaps through a read error. V is TRBV7-3 and J is TRBJ1-2; D ambiguous. Per the germline V gene, CDR1 is SGHTA and CDR2 is FQGTGA. This CDR3 region has 15 residues. DNA of the CDR3: TGTGCCAGCAACTTAATTGCCCCCGGGTTCTATGGCTACACCTTC. Translated, it gives CASNLIAPGFYGYTF.

This clonotype showed up just a few times. The chain is built from TRBV3-1 and TRBJ1-5; D remains unclear. The CDR3 runs to 14 residues. Germline CDR1 LGHDT, CDR2 YNNKEL (reference sequence). V was trimmed by 0 bases and J by 8 bases, leaving 11 bases between them. The CDR3 region has the DNA TGTGCCAGCAGCCAAGACCCAGGACCGGAGCCCCAGCATTTT. Its translation: CASSQDPGPEPQHF.

This sequence joins TRBV5-4 and TRBJ2-6, with D unclear. The CDR3 has 17 amino acids. Germline V gene lookup returns CDR1 SGHNT and CDR2 YYREEE (reference sequence). V lost 0 bases and J 0 bases, leaving 10 bases between the germline ends. Here the CDR3 reads CASSLEGPSSGANVLTF. DNA of the CDR3: TGTGCCAGCAGCTTGGAAGGTCCCAGCTCTGGGGCCAACGTCCTGACTTTC.

The V call is TRBV3-1, the J call TRBJ2-1, with TRBD2 matching 9 bases. The germline V gene has CDR1 LGHDT and CDR2 YNNKEL (reference sequence). V lost 5 bases, J lost 10 bases, and 3 bases stayed unmatched. This CDR3 spans 12 amino acids. The DNA for the CDR3 is TGTGCCAGCAGCGAGCTAGCGGGAGAGCAGTTCTTC. Protein: CASSELAGEQFF.

This clonotype was seen only a few times. The V and J genes are TRBV4-1 and TRBJ1-4; D unclear. V lost 4 bases to trimming and J lost 4 bases, with 13 bases between them. CDR3 length: 15 residues. Germline CDR1 MGHRA, CDR2 YSYEKL. Here the CDR3 DNA reads TGCGCCAGCAGCCCGGGAGACCGAATTAATGAAAAACTGTTTTTT. This gives the protein CASSPGDRINEKLFF.

CDR3 loop: CSARLPLPSGSAETQYF. CDR3 bases: TGCAGTGCTAGACTCCCCCTCCCTAGCGGGAGTGCGGAGACCCAGTACTTC. J is TRBJ2-7 and V is TRBV20-1, with 10 bases lining up with TRBD2. The J call may be incorrect, as the DNA end agrees better with TRBJ2-5. Germline V gene sequence: CDR1 DFQATT, CDR2 SNEGSKA (reference sequence). There are 17 residues in the CDR3.

The chain joins TRBV20-1 to TRBJ2-3, with 14 bases aligning to TRBD2. CDR1 is DFQATT and CDR2 is SNEGSKA in the germline V gene (reference sequence). This CDR3 spans 15 amino acids. V gave up 1 base and J gave up 9 bases; unmatched junction bases: 6. CDR3 sequence (DNA): TGCAGTGCTAGAGCCGGGACTAGCGGGAGCCCAACGCAGTATTTT. Its translation: CSARAGTSGSPTQYF.

This clonotype came up a few times. The V and J genes are TRBV29-1 and TRBJ2-5; unclear D gene. Germline CDR1 SQVTM, CDR2 ANQGSEA. This CDR3 has 11 amino acids. V was pared by 8 bases and J by 0 bases, with 7 bases between. CDR3 region: CSLHNQETQYF. CDR3 in DNA: TGCAGCTTACATAACCAAGAGACCCAGTACTTC.

In this sample, this clonotype turned up a few times. The rearrangement uses TRBV5-6 and TRBJ2-7; D is tentatively TRBD1 or TRBD2 (5 bases each). The germline CDR1 and CDR2 sequences are SGHDT and YYEEEE. V was pared by 4 bases and J by 2 bases, with 10 bases between. The CDR3 is 13 amino acids. The CDR3 DNA sequence: TGTGCCAGCAGCGAGGGGTCTCCCTACGAGCAGTACTTC. This gives the protein CASSEGSPYEQYF.